Below are 27 T cell receptor beta chains sequenced from a single sample in a study of blood T cell repertoires in COVID-19 (TCRdb year 2020). Library prep was done by the immunoSEQ multiplex PCR assay. TCRdb holds this immuneACCESS table with in-frame rearrangements only. Some clones are missing; in checked studies, unresolved V genes explain under half, and the rest has no known cause. The sample table lists 180,000 or so clones, roughly 86% of them with a count of one. The ten largest account for around 7.7% of the sample. Sequenced input: peripheral blood. The receptors were sampled from a middle-aged man who had recovered from COVID-19.

This clone came up once. The same CDR3 can be traced to other DNA sequences in this sample. The rearrangement uses TRBV6-5 and TRBJ1-5; 8 nucleotides align to TRBD1. The J segment lost 4 bases and the V segment lost 5 bases, leaving 4 bases of the junction unmatched. This CDR3 has 14 amino acids. CDR1 and CDR2 (germline): MNHEY, SVGAGI. DNA of the CDR3: TGTGCCAGCAGTAGTACAGGGGGAAATCAGCCCCAGCATTTT. Protein product: CASSSTGGNQPQHF.

CDR3 protein: CASMNRVRGYTEAFF. The CDR3 DNA sequence: TGTGCCAGCATGAACCGGGTGAGAGGGTACACTGAAGCTTTCTTT. This chain joins TRBV2 and TRBJ1-1, with D unresolved. The CDR3 sequence is 15 residues long. Germline CDR1 and CDR2: SNHLY and FYNNEI. With 7 bases removed from V and 3 bases from J, the gap between germline ends came to 18 bases.

The chain combines TRBV6-5 with TRBJ1-2; TRBD1 might be the D (5 bases). Trimming removed 0 bases from V and 8 bases from J, with 16 bases in between. Germline V CDR1 and CDR2: MNHEY, SVGAGI. The CDR3 sequence is 15 residues long. CDR3 DNA: TGTGCCAGCAGTTACTCGGCCCCTTCAGGGTACGGCTACACCTTC. This encodes CASSYSAPSGYGYTF.

This sequence joins TRBV5-4 and TRBJ2-5; 7 bases fit TRBD1. V lost 0 bases and J lost 2; bases outside the gene matches: 10. The CDR3 is made up of 17 amino acids. The germline V gene encodes CDR1 SGHNT and CDR2 YYREEE (reference sequence). CDR3 region: CASSLGQGSWGQETQYF. CDR3 DNA: TGTGCCAGCAGCTTGGGACAGGGTTCTTGGGGGCAAGAGACCCAGTACTTC.

This chain uses TRBV6-5 with TRBJ2-7, with 8 bases aligning to TRBD2. V lost 0 bases, J lost 3 bases, and 7 bases stayed unmatched. Per germline, CDR1 MNHEY and CDR2 SVGAGI. The CDR3 contains 16 residues. CDR3: CASSYSRASGFYEQYF. CDR3 sequence (DNA): TGTGCCAGCAGTTACTCGAGGGCTAGCGGGTTCTACGAGCAGTACTTC.

The V gene is TRBV5-1, the J gene TRBJ2-3, with TRBD2 as a possible D gene (6 bases). CDR3 length: 14 residues. Looked up from germline, CDR1 is SGHRS and CDR2 is YFSETQ. Trimming took off 4 bases at V and 4 bases at J, with 13 bases between the two ends. CDR3 coding DNA: TGCGCCAGCAGCCCCACTAGCCCTGCAGATACGCAGTATTTT. Its protein product is CASSPTSPADTQYF.

V usage is TRBV27 and J usage is TRBJ2-7; weak D call: TRBD1 (6 bases). The CDR3 extends over 16 amino acids. V lost 8 bases and J 4 bases, leaving 24 bases between the germline ends. The germline gives CDR1 MNHEY, CDR2 SMNVEV (reference sequence). The CDR3 DNA sequence: TGTGCCAGCCTAAACGACAGGCTGGGAGTCTCATACGAGCAGTACTTC. Amino acid sequence: CASLNDRLGVSYEQYF.

This clone is a singleton in its sample. J is TRBJ1-1 and V is TRBV3-1 (or the pseudogene TRBV3-2), with a weak D call TRBD1 (5 bases). Trimming removed 6 bases from V and 3 bases from J, with 14 bases in between. Per germline, CDR1 LGHDT and CDR2 YNNKEL (reference sequence). There are 14 residues in the CDR3. The DNA for the CDR3 is TGTGCCAGCAGTCCCATGGGGGGGGACACTGAAGCTTTCTTT. Encoded protein: CASSPMGGDTEAFF.

Comment on this clone: This specimen includes other DNA sequences encoding the same CDR3. This sequence joins TRBV20-1 and TRBJ1-6, with TRBD1 as a possible D gene (6 bases). The CDR3 length is 16 residues. Germline CDR1 reads DFQATT; CDR2 reads SNEGSKA (reference sequence). V lost 6 bases and J lost 0, with 15 bases in between. CDR3 residues: CSASRTVSSYNSPLHF. Written as DNA, the CDR3 is TGCAGTGCCAGTAGGACAGTAAGCTCCTATAATTCACCCCTCCACTTT.

The V call is TRBV11-3, the J call TRBJ2-7; tentatively, D is TRBD1 (6 bases). V lost 4 bases, J lost 0 bases, and 10 bases lay in between. In germline, CDR1 is SGHNT, CDR2 YENEEA. This CDR3 has 14 amino acids. As DNA, the CDR3 is TGTGCCAGCAGCTCAACAGGGATCTCCTACGAGCAGTACTTC. This encodes CASSSTGISYEQYF.

The chain joins TRBV7-9 to TRBJ2-3; 7 bases are a match to TRBD2. Trimming took 7 bases from V and 10 from J; bases not matched to a gene: 11. The CDR3 length is 13 residues. CDR1 is SEHNR, CDR2 FQNEAQ, per germline (reference sequence). Written as DNA, the CDR3 is TGTGCCAGCAACCCCTTTTTGGGGGGGTCGCAGTATTTT. Its translation: CASNPFLGGSQYF.

This chain links TRBV7-2 with TRBJ2-2; D is perhaps TRBD1 (6 bases). This CDR3 is 17 amino acids long. Trimming pared 3 bases from V and 6 bases from J, leaving 20 bases between. The germline V gene encodes CDR1 SGHTA and CDR2 FQGNSA. CDR3 sequence (DNA): TGTGCCAGCAGCTTGGGTCCAGCGGACTCAGGGGCCGGGGAGCTGTTTTTT. Protein product: CASSLGPADSGAGELFF.

The chain is built from TRBV24-1 and TRBJ2-5; 9 bases map to TRBD1. V shed 1 base and J 5 bases; nucleotides not matched to a gene: 4. This CDR3 is built from 15 residues. Germline values: CDR1 KGHDR, CDR2 SFDVKD. The CDR3 nucleotides read TGTGCCACCAGTGATTTTAACAGGGGGCTGGAGACCCAGTACTTC. Its protein product is CATSDFNRGLETQYF.

The chain combines TRBV18 with TRBJ1-4; D is undetermined. Trimming took 1 base from V and 0 from J, leaving 9 bases between them. Germline V gene data show CDR1 as KGHSH and CDR2 as LQKENI. This CDR3 has 16 amino acids. The CDR3 region has the DNA TGTGCCAGCTCACCACAACGCCGAGCAACTAATGAAAAACTGTTTTTT. Amino acid sequence: CASSPQRRATNEKLFF.

The chain has TRBV11-3 and TRBJ2-3; TRBD2 agrees at 14 bases. V dropped 4 bases and J dropped 2; count of bases not matched to a gene: 5. This CDR3 has 17 residues. Germline CDR1 is SGHNT and CDR2 is YENEEA. The CDR3 region is CASSSRLAGGITDTQYF. DNA of the CDR3: TGTGCCAGCAGCTCACGACTAGCGGGGGGGATCACAGATACGCAGTATTTT.

V is TRBV28 and J is TRBJ1-4; D gene unclear. Germline V gene lookup returns CDR1 MDHEN and CDR2 SYDVKM. The CDR3 totals 13 residues. V lost 6 bases to trimming and J lost 8 bases, with 13 bases between them. CDR3 sequence reads: CASSGGASEKLFF. The CDR3 DNA reads TGTGCCAGCAGCGGCGGTGCATCGGAAAAACTGTTTTTT.

CDR3 in amino acids: CASSFLGTYEQYF. In DNA form, the CDR3 reads TGTGCCAGCAGTTTCCTCGGGACCTACGAGCAGTACTTC. The chain combines TRBV12-3 or TRBV12-4 with TRBJ2-7; maybe TRBD2 (5 bases). The CDR3 has 13 residues. V was clipped by 3 bases and J by 2 bases, with 8 bases between them.

The V and J genes are TRBV4-1 and TRBJ2-7; D unclear. Germline V gene lookup returns CDR1 MGHRA and CDR2 YSYEKL. Trimming cost V 1 base and J 5 bases, with 15 bases left between them. CDR3 length: 15 residues. DNA of the CDR3: TGCGCCAGCAGCCAAGTCCCCTTACCGAGCCACGAGCAGTACTTC. Amino acids: CASSQVPLPSHEQYF.

The chain recombines TRBV7-9 with TRBJ2-1; D is possibly TRBD2 (5 bases). The CDR3 contains 13 residues. Germline V gives CDR1 SEHNR, CDR2 FQNEAQ (reference sequence). Trimming removed 1 base from V and 8 bases from J, with 9 bases in between. CDR3 bases: TGTGCCAGCAGCTTAGGAGGGCTCGATGAGCAGTTCTTC. Protein sequence: CASSLGGLDEQFF.

The rearrangement links TRBV4-2 to TRBJ2-1, with 16 bases fitting TRBD2. The germline gives CDR1 LGHNA, CDR2 YNFKEQ. The CDR3 runs to 17 residues. V was clipped by 0 bases and J by 14 bases; unmatched bases: 10. CDR3 region: CASSQEYGTSGRGVEFF. In DNA form, the CDR3 reads TGTGCCAGCAGCCAAGAGTACGGGACTAGCGGGAGGGGAGTTGAGTTCTTC.

This chain joins TRBV27 and TRBJ1-1, with unresolved D. The length of the CDR3 is 14 residues. Between the trimmed V and J ends, which lost 3 bases and 3 bases, there was a span of 11 bases. Germline CDR1 MNHEY, CDR2 SMNVEV (reference sequence). The CDR3: CASSFRMVDTEAFF. CDR3 bases: TGTGCCAGCAGTTTCAGAATGGTGGACACTGAAGCTTTCTTT.

To note about this clone: At one end, the junction sequence differs from germline, possibly due to a read error. The V gene is TRBV7-7, the J gene TRBJ2-3; D possibly corresponds to TRBD1 (6 bases). Per the germline V gene, CDR1 is SSHAT and CDR2 is FNYEAQ (reference sequence). The CDR3 totals 16 residues. In DNA form, the CDR3 reads TGTGCTAGCAGCCCAGTTCCCCAGGACAGATCAGATACGCAGTATTTT. This codes for CASSPVPQDRSDTQYF.

The chain employs TRBV28 and TRBJ2-7; no firm D call. Trimming left V 5 bases short and J 4 bases short, with 6 bases between. Germline CDR1 reads MDHEN; CDR2 reads SYDVKM. This CDR3 is built from 11 residues. The CDR3 nucleotides read TGTGCCAGCAGTATCCAGTACGAGCAGTACTTC. Protein sequence: CASSIQYEQYF.

The chain joins TRBV9 to TRBJ2-2, with D tentatively TRBD2 (6 bases). The V end lost 0 bases, the J end lost 3 bases, and 6 bases lay between the germline ends. The CDR3 runs to 14 residues. Germline CDR1 SGDLS, CDR2 YYNGEE. The CDR3 reads CASSVGDYTGELFF. The CDR3 DNA reads TGTGCCAGCAGCGTAGGGGACTACACCGGGGAGCTGTTTTTT.

This CDR3 is CASSLPGLRRETQYF. CDR3 DNA sequence: TGTGCCAGCAGCCTGCCGGGACTCAGGAGGGAGACCCAGTACTTC. This sequence joins TRBV11-2 and TRBJ2-5, with D perhaps matching TRBD2 (6 bases). CDR3 length equals 15 residues. In germline, CDR1 is SGHAT, CDR2 FQNNGV. Trimming removed 5 bases at V and 5 bases at J, with 18 bases between.

The chain uses TRBV6-5 and TRBJ1-1; D is undetermined. The CDR3 loop spans 12 amino acids. Trimming left V 7 bases short and J 5 bases short, with 11 bases between. Germline loops: CDR1 MNHEY, CDR2 SVGAGI. The CDR3 DNA reads as TGTGCCAGCAAAGTTATTCAGACTGAAGCTTTCTTT. It translates to CASKVIQTEAFF.

Written as DNA, the CDR3 is TGTGCCAGCAGTGACAACAGAAAAGAGACCCAGTACTTC. It encodes CASSDNRKETQYF. The chain employs TRBV2 and TRBJ2-5, with D unresolved. Trimming left V 3 bases short and J 3 bases short, with 8 bases between. CDR1 is SNHLY, CDR2 FYNNEI, per germline. CDR3 length: 13 amino acids.